What follows describes a single T cell receptor beta chain. With V trimmed by 2 bases and J by 3 bases, 19 bases remained unmatched. The CDR3 contains 20 residues. The germline gives CDR1 MDHEN, CDR2 SYDVKM. The sample belongs to a study of cytomegalovirus exposure and HLA in healthy donors. The PCR ran on 60 Vbeta and 13 Jbeta primers. The protocol was immunoSEQ multiplex PCR, while the TCRdb copy is restricted to in-frame clones and leaves out a portion. This sample carries approximately 150,000 clones, more than 65% of them seen once, and the ten largest clones take 1% to 1.5%. This TCR came from a man aged 45-65 years in good health and CMV-seropositive. The sample comprised PBMCs. The chain links TRBV28 to TRBJ2-3; 8 bases are shared with TRBD2. The CDR3 bases are TGTGCCAGCAGTTTACACCCGGGGGGGGCGGGGAGTGGTATAACAGATACGCAGTATTTT. This encodes CASSLHPGGAGSGITDTQYF.